This T cell receptor (beta chain) is drawn from a study of T cells after yellow fever vaccination. Turning to the study itself: SMART-Seq v4 Ultra Low Input handled preparation of low-cell-number fractions.

Study results and caveats: Clones from primary vaccination mostly reappeared after the booster (about 97% CD4, over 85% CD8).

TCRdb redid the calling of the 5' RACE reads with MiXCR, one entry per CDR3 protein. The table records some 320,000 distinct CDR3 sequences, around 10% of them present only once. This CDR3 contains 13 residues. Trimming removed 3 bases from V and 6 bases from J, with 12 bases in between. A remark on this clonotype: Its antigen is currently unknown.

The sample here was CD4+ T cells sorted from PBMCs, taken 45 days after the yellow fever booster vaccination. The chain recombines TRBV12-3 or TRBV12-4 with TRBJ2-7; D not resolved. The TCR was taken from a man younger than 35 who received the YFV17D yellow fever vaccine. CDR3 sequence reads: CASSFGPLREQYF. CDR3 bases: TGTGCCAGCAGTTTTGGCCCCCTTCGCGAGCAGTACTTC.